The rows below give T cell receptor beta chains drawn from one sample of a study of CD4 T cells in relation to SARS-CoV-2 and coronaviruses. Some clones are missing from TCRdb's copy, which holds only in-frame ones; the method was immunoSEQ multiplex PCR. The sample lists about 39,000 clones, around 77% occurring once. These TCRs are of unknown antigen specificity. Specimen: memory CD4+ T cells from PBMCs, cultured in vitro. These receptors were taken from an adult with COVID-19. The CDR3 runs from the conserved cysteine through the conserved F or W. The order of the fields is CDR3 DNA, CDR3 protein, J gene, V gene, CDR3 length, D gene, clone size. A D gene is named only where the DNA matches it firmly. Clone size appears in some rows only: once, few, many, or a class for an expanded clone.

TGCAGCGTTGCTGGCAGTGGGTTCTCTGGGGCCAACGTCCTGACTTTC	CSVAGSGFSGANVLTF	TRBJ2-6	TRBV29-1	16	-	-
TGTGCCAGCAGCTTAGCGCTGGGACTAGCAGAGACCCAGTACTTC	CASSLALGLAETQYF	TRBJ2-5	TRBV7-2	15	TRBD2	-
TGTGCCAGCAGCAGGACTAGCGGGTCCTACGAGCAGTACTTC	CASSRTSGSYEQYF	TRBJ2-7	TRBV25-1	14	TRBD2	-
TGTGCCAGCAGTCGACAGGGGGTCGAAAAACTGTTTTTT	CASSRQGVEKLFF	TRBJ1-4	TRBV3-1/TRBV3-2	13	TRBD1	-
TGTGCCAGCAAGACTGGAACACCACCCTTCTACGAGCAGTACTTC	CASKTGTPPFYEQYF	TRBJ2-7	TRBV27	15	-	once
TGTGCCAGCAGTGAAAATAGGCGGAGGACCTACGAGCAGTACTTC	CASSENRRRTYEQYF	TRBJ2-7	TRBV6-1	15	-	-
TGTGCCAGCAGCTTGTCCGTTAACTCTAATGAAAAACTGTTTTTT	CASSLSVNSNEKLFF	TRBJ1-4	TRBV7-9	15	-	few
TGTGCCAGCTCACGGTTTAGAGAGGGGGATCAGCCCCAGCATTTT	CASSRFREGDQPQHF	TRBJ1-5	TRBV18	15	-	-
TGTGCCAGCAGCTTTGCAGATAGCTCCTACGAGCAGTACTTC	CASSFADSSYEQYF	TRBJ2-7	TRBV7-9	14	-	-
TGTGCCAGCAGCCAAGTGGTTGTCGGACTAGCGGGAGATCGAAGGGCCAAAAACATTCAGTACTTC	CASSQVVVGLAGDRRAKNIQYF	TRBJ2-4	TRBV4-2	22	TRBD2	-
TGTGCCAGCAGCCGACGATCCTACCCAAACATTCAGTACTTC	CASSRRSYPNIQYF	TRBJ2-4	TRBV3-1/TRBV3-2	14	-	-
TGTGCCAGCAGTTCCGGAACGAAGAGGGTCCCCTCCTACGAGCAGTACTTC	CASSSGTKRVPSYEQYF	TRBJ2-7	TRBV27	17	-	-
TGTGCCAGCAGCCCCTCGAGGGGTAATCCCCGCACAGATACGCAGTATTTT	CASSPSRGNPRTDTQYF	TRBJ2-3	TRBV7-9	17	-	-
TGTGCCAGCAGCTCGACTGATACGCAGTATTTT	CASSSTDTQYF	TRBJ2-3	TRBV7-9	11	-	few
TGTGCCAGCAGCCTGCCGCGGGACGCAGGCCACGAGCAGTACTTC	CASSLPRDAGHEQYF	TRBJ2-7	TRBV5-6	15	-	-
TGTGCCACCAGTGATTACAGGGACACCGGGGAGCTGTTTTTT	CATSDYRDTGELFF	TRBJ2-2	TRBV24-1	14	-	-
TGTGCCAGCAGCTTGAGGGACGGAAGCTCCTACAATGAGCAGTTCTTC	CASSLRDGSSYNEQFF	TRBJ2-1	TRBV5-4	16	-	-
TGTGCCAGCAGCCAAGAAGGGACAGAGTATAGCAATCAGCCCCAGCATTTT	CASSQEGTEYSNQPQHF	TRBJ1-5	TRBV3-1/TRBV3-2	17	TRBD1	-
TGTGCCTGGAGTTCGGTCCTCCAGCCGGGGACCGGGGAGCTGTTTTTT	CAWSSVLQPGTGELFF	TRBJ2-2	TRBV30	16	-	once
TGCGCCAGCAGCCCGACTAGCGGGAGGGGGAATGAGCAGTTCTTC	CASSPTSGRGNEQFF	TRBJ2-1	TRBV5-1	15	TRBD2	-
TGTGCCACCAGTGATGCCGGTCGGACGGGTAGCTACACCTTC	CATSDAGRTGSYTF	TRBJ1-2	TRBV24-1	14	-	-
TGTGCCAGCAGTCCCGGACCCGCTGGCTACACCTTC	CASSPGPAGYTF	TRBJ1-2	TRBV27	12	-	-
TGCGCCAGCAGCTATCCTGAGACTAGCGGGAGGGCCGGAGGTTATACCGGGGAGCTGTTTTTT	CASSYPETSGRAGGYTGELFF	TRBJ2-2	TRBV5-1	21	TRBD2	-
TGTGCCAGCAGCTCGGCCGGTGCGGAAAAACTGTTTTTT	CASSSAGAEKLFF	TRBJ1-4	TRBV11-2	13	-	-
TGCAGTGCTAGTATCGGGGGGAGTGGGGAGACCCAGTACTTC	CSASIGGSGETQYF	TRBJ2-5	TRBV20-1	14	TRBD2	-
TGTGCCAGCAGTTTAGGACGGGGAGATACGCAGTATTTT	CASSLGRGDTQYF	TRBJ2-3	TRBV12-3/TRBV12-4	13	-	-
TGTGCCAGCAGCCCTCAGGGTCAGACCGACGTGAGCTCACCCCTCCACTTT	CASSPQGQTDVSSPLHF	TRBJ1-6	TRBV7-2	17	-	few
TGTGCCAGCAGTTTATCCAGGGCATATAGCAATCAGCCCCAGCATTTT	CASSLSRAYSNQPQHF	TRBJ1-5	TRBV28	16	-	-
TGTGCCAGCAGCTTAGGGGGCTGGAACTATGGCTACACCTTC	CASSLGGWNYGYTF	TRBJ1-2	TRBV7-9	14	-	few
TGTGCCACCATAGACGGGGGGGCGACCTCTGGAAACACCATATATTTT	CATIDGGATSGNTIYF	TRBJ1-3	TRBV28	16	-	-
TGCGCCAGCAGCTCCGGAACCCGCCCAGGCGGGTGGACCTACAATGAGCAGTTCTTC	CASSSGTRPGGWTYNEQFF	TRBJ2-1	TRBV5-1	19	-	-
TGTGCCTGGAGTGCATTGGGGTCAGATACGCAGTATTTT	CAWSALGSDTQYF	TRBJ2-3	TRBV30	13	-	-
TGTGCCGCCACCCCCCTCGGACTAGCGGGAAGGGAGCAGTACTTC	CAATPLGLAGREQYF	TRBJ2-7	TRBV30	15	TRBD2	-
TGTGCTAGTGGTTTAGCAGCAGATACGCAGTATTTT	CASGLAADTQYF	TRBJ2-3	TRBV12-5	12	-	-
TGTGCCAGCAGCAGCGGCTTCTGGACTAGTGCGAGCCAAGAGACCCAGTACTTC	CASSSGFWTSASQETQYF	TRBJ2-5	TRBV7-6	18	TRBD2	-
TGTGCCAGCACCTGGGGGGGACCTAACACCGGGGAGCTGTTTTTT	CASTWGGPNTGELFF	TRBJ2-2	TRBV27	15	TRBD2	-